This T cell receptor (beta chain) was profiled in a study of T cell repertoires in cytomegalovirus infection. V trimming: 4 bases; J trimming: 5 bases; junction bases outside the gene matches: 6. The CDR3 loop spans 14 amino acids. Germline CDR1 SQVTM, CDR2 ANQGSEA. This clonotype has a count of ten or more. As yet, its antigen is unknown. Study conclusions and caveats: Dominant in the ex vivo response were TCR beta clonotypes restricted by HLA-C and specific for CMV.

Each CDR3 protein is one row after TCRdb ran MiXCR on the reads. Of 150,000 to 200,000 distinct CDR3 sequences in the sample, roughly 28% were seen once. The sample taken for sequencing was PBMCs. The chain recombines TRBV29-1 with TRBJ2-1; 9 bases line up with TRBD1. The TCR originated in a human donor in good health (CMV status not recorded). Some clones in this sample may be carry-over from other donors' samples. The CDR3 sequence: CSVVPRDRDNEQFF. The CDR3 DNA reads TGCAGCGTTGTCCCCCGGGACAGGGACAATGAGCAGTTCTTC.